One T cell receptor (beta chain) is described in this entry. Antigen: not known. This entry comes from a study of T-cell reconstitution after alpha-beta-depleted transplantation in children. This CDR3 comprises 16 residues. The V segment lost 3 bases and the J segment 3 bases; nucleotides outside the gene matches: 10. Germline V gene lookup returns CDR1 SGHAT and CDR2 FQDESV (reference sequence). The authors prepared the TCRbeta library with unique molecular identifiers. TCRdb re-called the PCR reads with MiXCR, one entry per CDR3 protein. The sample has a few hundred thousand distinct CDR3 sequences; around 27% are singletons. Study-wide results and caveats: Approximately two months post-transplant, alpha-beta T cells reportedly originated from several hundred expanded graft clones. One year after transplant, T-cell counts and diversity came mostly from newly produced T cells. Some patients showed high day-60 TCRbeta diversity, which derived from surviving recipient T cells and thymic progenitors.

This chain joins TRBV11-1 and TRBJ2-7, with 8 bases that match TRBD2. Sequencing was performed on PBMCs, taken before TCRalphabeta/CD19-depleted stem cell transplant. This TCR came from a boy under two years old with Wiskott-Aldrich syndrome, due to receive a stem cell transplant. The CDR3 region has the DNA TGTGCCAGCAGCTTCCACCGACTAGCGCTCAACTACGAGCAGTACTTC. Translated: CASSFHRLALNYEQYF.